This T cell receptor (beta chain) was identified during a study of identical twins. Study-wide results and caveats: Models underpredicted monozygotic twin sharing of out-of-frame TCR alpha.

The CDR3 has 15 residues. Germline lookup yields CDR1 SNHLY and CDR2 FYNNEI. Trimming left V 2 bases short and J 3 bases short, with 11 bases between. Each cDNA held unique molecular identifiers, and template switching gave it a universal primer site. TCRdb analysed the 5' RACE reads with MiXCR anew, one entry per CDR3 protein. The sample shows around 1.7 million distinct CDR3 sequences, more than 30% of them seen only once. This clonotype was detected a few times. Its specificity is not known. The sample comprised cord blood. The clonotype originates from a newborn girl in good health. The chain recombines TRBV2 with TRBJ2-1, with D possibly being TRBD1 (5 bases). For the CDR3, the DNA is TGTGCCAGCAGTGAACCTTGGACAAACTACAATGAGCAGTTCTTC. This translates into CASSEPWTNYNEQFF.